This T cell receptor beta chain was observed in a study of early T cells in non-severe SARS-CoV-2 infection. Study overall: Sequenced material consisted of bulk RNA (from unsorted whole blood), and chains were unpaired. Study-wide results and caveats: Comparison of clonotypes with VDJdb favored anti-spike CD8 responses while missing private and CD4 specificities.

This clonotype was detected a few times. The antigen is not known. Researchers attached unique molecular identifiers to individual cDNA molecules. TCRdb redid the calling of the 5' RACE reads with MiXCR, one entry per CDR3 protein. Among about 85,000 distinct CDR3 sequences listed, around an eighth were seen once. CDR1 is MNHEY, CDR2 SMNVEV, per germline (reference sequence). The CDR3 totals 14 residues. With 5 bases removed from V and 7 bases from J, the gap between germline ends came to 17 bases. The specimen sequenced was whole blood. This clonotype was sampled from an adult who was a healthcare worker with PCR-confirmed SARS-CoV-2 infection or an uninfected control (not recorded which). The genes are TRBV27 and TRBJ1-2; possible D gene TRBD1, 6 bases. This CDR3 is CASSTLQGGGGYTF. The CDR3 DNA is TGTGCCAGCAGTACATTACAGGGAGGAGGTGGCTACACCTTC.